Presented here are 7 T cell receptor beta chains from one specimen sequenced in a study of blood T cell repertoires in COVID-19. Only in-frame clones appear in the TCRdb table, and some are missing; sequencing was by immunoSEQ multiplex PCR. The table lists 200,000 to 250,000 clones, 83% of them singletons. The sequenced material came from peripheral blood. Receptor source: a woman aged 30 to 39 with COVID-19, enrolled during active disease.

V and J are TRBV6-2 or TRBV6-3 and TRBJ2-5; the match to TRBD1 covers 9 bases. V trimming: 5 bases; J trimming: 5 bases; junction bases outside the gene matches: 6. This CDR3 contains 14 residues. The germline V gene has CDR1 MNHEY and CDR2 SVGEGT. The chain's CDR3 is CASSATGGPETQYF. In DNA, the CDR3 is TGTGCCAGCAGTGCCACAGGGGGCCCGGAGACCCAGTACTTC.

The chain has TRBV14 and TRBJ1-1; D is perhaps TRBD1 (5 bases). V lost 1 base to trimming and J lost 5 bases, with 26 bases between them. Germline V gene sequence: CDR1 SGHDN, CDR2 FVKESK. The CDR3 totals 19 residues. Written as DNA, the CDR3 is TGTGCCAGCAGCCAAGGACCACCCAGTTTGTCCGGCGGGGGGACTGAAGCTTTCTTT. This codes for CASSQGPPSLSGGGTEAFF.

DNA for the CDR3: TGTGCCAGCAGTAACTCGGGAGGGGACACTGAAGCTTTCTTT. Protein sequence: CASSNSGGDTEAFF. The rearrangement uses TRBV28 and TRBJ1-1; TRBD1 is a possible D gene (5 bases). The length of the CDR3 is 14 residues. Trimming took off 5 bases at V and 3 bases at J, with 13 bases between the two ends. The germline CDR1 and CDR2 sequences are MDHEN and SYDVKM. The variable domain in full, with the rest retrieved from reference TRBV28 and TRBJ1-1, is DVKVTQSSRYLVKRTGEKVFLECVQDMDHENMFWYRQDPGLGLRLIYFSYDVKMKEKGDIPEGYSVSREKKERFSLILESASTNQTSMYLCASSNSGGDTEAFFGQGTRLTVV.

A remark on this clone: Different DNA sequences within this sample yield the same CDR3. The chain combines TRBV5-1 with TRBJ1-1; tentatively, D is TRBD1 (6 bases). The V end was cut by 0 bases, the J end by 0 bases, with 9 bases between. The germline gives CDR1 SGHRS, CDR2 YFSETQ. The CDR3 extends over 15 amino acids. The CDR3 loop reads CASSLGRGMNTEAFF. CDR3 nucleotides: TGCGCCAGCAGCTTGGGCAGGGGAATGAACACTGAAGCTTTCTTT. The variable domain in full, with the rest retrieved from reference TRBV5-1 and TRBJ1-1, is KAGVTQTPRYLIKTRGQQVTLSCSPISGHRSVSWYQQTPGQGLQFLFEYFSETQRNKGNFPGRFSGRQFSNSRSEMNVSTLELGDSALYLCASSLGRGMNTEAFFGQGTRLTVV.

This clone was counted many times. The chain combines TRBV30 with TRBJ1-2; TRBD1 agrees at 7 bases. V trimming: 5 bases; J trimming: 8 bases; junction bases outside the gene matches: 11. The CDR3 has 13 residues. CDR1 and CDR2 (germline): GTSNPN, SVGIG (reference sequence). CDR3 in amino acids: CAWVNDRVRGYTF. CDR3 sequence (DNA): TGTGCCTGGGTAAACGACAGGGTGAGGGGCTACACCTTC.

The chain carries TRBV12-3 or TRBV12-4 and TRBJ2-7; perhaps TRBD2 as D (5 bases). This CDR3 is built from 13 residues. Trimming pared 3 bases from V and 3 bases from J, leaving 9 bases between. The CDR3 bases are TGTGCCAGCAGTTTGAGAGGGAACTACGAGCAGTACTTC. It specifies CASSLRGNYEQYF.

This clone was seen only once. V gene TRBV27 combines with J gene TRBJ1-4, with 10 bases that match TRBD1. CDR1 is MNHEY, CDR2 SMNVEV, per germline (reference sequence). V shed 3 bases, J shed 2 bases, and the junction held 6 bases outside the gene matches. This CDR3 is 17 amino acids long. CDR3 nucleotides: TGTGCCAGCAGTTTCCAGGGACAGGGGATCACTAATGAAAAACTGTTTTTT. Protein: CASSFQGQGITNEKLFF. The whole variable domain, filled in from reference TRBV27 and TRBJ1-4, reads EAQVTQNPRYLITVTGKKLTVTCSQNMNHEYMSWYRQDPGLGLRQIYYSMNVEVTDKGDVPEGYKVSRKEKRNFPLILESPSPNQTSLYFCASSFQGQGITNEKLFFGSGTQLSVL.